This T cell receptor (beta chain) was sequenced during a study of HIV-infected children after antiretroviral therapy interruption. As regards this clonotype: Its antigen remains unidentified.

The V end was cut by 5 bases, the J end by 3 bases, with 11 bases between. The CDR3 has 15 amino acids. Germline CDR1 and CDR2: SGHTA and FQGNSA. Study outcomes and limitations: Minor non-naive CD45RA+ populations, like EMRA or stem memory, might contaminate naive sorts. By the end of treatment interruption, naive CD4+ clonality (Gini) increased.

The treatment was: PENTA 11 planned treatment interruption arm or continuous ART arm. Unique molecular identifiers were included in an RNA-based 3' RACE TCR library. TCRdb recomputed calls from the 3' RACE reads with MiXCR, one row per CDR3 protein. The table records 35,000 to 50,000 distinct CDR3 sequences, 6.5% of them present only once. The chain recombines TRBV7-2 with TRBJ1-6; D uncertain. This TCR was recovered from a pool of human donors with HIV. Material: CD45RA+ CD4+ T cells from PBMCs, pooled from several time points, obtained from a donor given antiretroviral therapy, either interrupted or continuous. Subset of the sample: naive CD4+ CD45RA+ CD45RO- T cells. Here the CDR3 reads CASSNAASYNSPLHF. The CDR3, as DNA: TGTGCCAGCAGCAATGCAGCCAGCTATAATTCACCCCTCCACTTT.